The rows below give T cell receptor beta chains drawn from one sample of a study of human T cells and chemical hapten exposure. TCRdb reprocessed the RACE reads with MiXCR, giving one entry per CDR3 protein. The sample carries more than 90,000 distinct CDR3 sequences, roughly 10% recorded once. Sequences were derived from whole blood, sampled in connection with sensitization to the hapten diphenylcyclopropenone (DPC). All receptors derive from a woman in her forties with alopecia areata. Some clones in this sample may be carry-over from other donors' samples. Each CDR3 is given with its conserved first and last residue. The D gene is left open where the match is weak.

J gene,D gene,V gene,CDR3 protein
TRBJ1-3,TRBD1,TRBV3-1,CASSQGDRALSGNTIYF
TRBJ1-6,NA,TRBV7-9,CASSSGGSLWTPLHF
TRBJ1-1,NA,TRBV11-2,CASSLEGGTRAAFF
TRBJ1-2,NA,TRBV28,CASSYLKGGYGYTF
TRBJ1-5,NA,TRBV9,CASSVDNRVDQPQHF
TRBJ2-3,NA,TRBV7-2,CASSQRWGGGTDTQYF
TRBJ1-1,NA,TRBV15,CATSRGGATVGTEAFF
TRBJ1-5,NA,TRBV20-1,CSAYTGYSNRPQHF
TRBJ1-1,TRBD1,TRBV28,CASSFGTGLTEAFF
TRBJ2-6,NA,TRBV4-2,CASSQEGPTSGANVLTF
TRBJ2-3,TRBD1,TRBV27,CASSFQGGTDTQYF
TRBJ2-7,NA,TRBV15,CATSREGGAYEQYF
TRBJ2-1,TRBD1,TRBV7-2,CASSFDRGRNNEQFF
TRBJ2-3,NA,TRBV20-1,CSAPMYGRNETDTQYF
TRBJ1-1,TRBD1,TRBV12-3/TRBV12-4,CASSPRQGMEAFF
TRBJ1-2,NA,TRBV28,CASSPPAVYGYTF
TRBJ2-7,NA,TRBV19,CASSTQLPEPDEQYF
TRBJ2-1,NA,TRBV29-1,CSVTLATNEQFF
TRBJ2-1,TRBD2,TRBV29-1,CSAVAGESYNEQFF
TRBJ1-5,NA,TRBV7-8,CASSPAGRNQPQHF
TRBJ2-1,TRBD1,TRBV12-3/TRBV12-4,CASSQQGARDEQFF
TRBJ2-5,NA,TRBV5-5,CASSLVRAAQETQYF
TRBJ2-3,TRBD1,TRBV27,CASGTGPWDTQYF
TRBJ1-6,NA,TRBV6-2/TRBV6-3,CAARRGAVNSPLHF
TRBJ2-1,NA,TRBV4-1,CASSQVQGRYNEQFF
TRBJ2-1,TRBD2,TRBV4-2,CASSQEPAGLYNEQFF
TRBJ1-1,NA,TRBV7-8,CASSLSSSENTEAFF
TRBJ2-5,NA,TRBV5-6,CASSRGGLGETQYF